These T cell receptor beta chains were read from a single sample in a study of T-cell memory formation after mild COVID-19. TCRdb itself ran the 5' RACE reads through MiXCR, one entry per CDR3 protein. The sample includes 120,000 to 150,000 distinct CDR3 sequences, 11% to 15% of them seen just once. Sequencing was performed on PBMCs or a T cell subset sorted from them (not recorded which). These receptors all stem from an adult woman who had mild COVID-19 (a few samples of this study predate the infection). Cell type and time point are not known. Both conserved end residues are part of each CDR3. A D gene is named only where the DNA matches it firmly. Some rows have no size entry. The others give once, few or many, or a class for an expanded clone.

CDR3: CASSQDASGHAKTQYF
DNA: TGTGCCAGCAGCCAAGATGCAAGCGGCCACGCAAAGACCCAGTACTTC
D: NA
size: NA
J: TRBJ2-5
V: TRBV3-1

CDR3: CASSWSGDYNEQFF
DNA: TGCGCCAGCAGCTGGTCGGGGGACTACAATGAGCAGTTCTTC
D: NA
size: NA
J: TRBJ2-1
V: TRBV5-1

CDR3: CASSLGGWTNTEAFF
DNA: TGTGCCAGCAGCTTAGGGGGGTGGACCAACACTGAAGCTTTCTTT
D: NA
size: few
J: TRBJ1-1
V: TRBV7-3

CDR3: CASSTGTGDEKLFF
DNA: TGTGCCAGCAGCACCGGGACAGGGGACGAAAAACTGTTTTTT
D: TRBD1
size: NA
J: TRBJ1-4
V: TRBV12-3/TRBV12-4

CDR3: CASSRLAGPNNEQFF
DNA: TGTGCCAGCAGTCGACTAGCGGGCCCTAACAATGAGCAGTTCTTC
D: TRBD2
size: few
J: TRBJ2-1
V: TRBV6-6

CDR3: CASSPALVYADTQYF
DNA: TGTGCCAGCAGCCCAGCTCTCGTGTATGCAGATACGCAGTATTTT
D: NA
size: NA
J: TRBJ2-3
V: TRBV7-2

CDR3: CASSSLTSAYEQYF
DNA: TGCGCCAGCAGCTCACTGACTTCAGCCTACGAGCAGTACTTC
D: NA
size: NA
J: TRBJ2-7
V: TRBV4-1

CDR3: CASSTRTSGRYEQFF
DNA: TGTGCCAGCAGTACTCGGACTAGCGGGAGATATGAGCAGTTCTTC
D: TRBD2
size: many
J: TRBJ2-1
V: TRBV12-3/TRBV12-4

CDR3: CASSQDSGAGEEQYF
DNA: TGCGCCAGCAGCCAAGATTCCGGGGCAGGGGAAGAGCAGTACTTC
D: NA
size: many
J: TRBJ2-7
V: TRBV4-1

CDR3: CASSARQGSTDTQYF
DNA: TGTGCCAGCAGCGCCCGACAGGGATCCACAGATACGCAGTATTTT
D: TRBD1
size: NA
J: TRBJ2-3
V: TRBV11-3

CDR3: CASSQQTGMNTEAFF
DNA: TGTGCCAGCAGCCAACAGACAGGCATGAACACTGAAGCTTTCTTT
D: NA
size: NA
J: TRBJ1-1
V: TRBV3-1

CDR3: CASSLDRGFSETQYF
DNA: TGCGCCAGCAGCTTGGATCGGGGTTTCTCAGAGACCCAGTACTTC
D: NA
size: NA
J: TRBJ2-5
V: TRBV5-1

CDR3: CATRQFDSYGYTF
DNA: TGTGCCACCCGTCAGTTCGACAGTTATGGCTACACCTTC
D: NA
size: NA
J: TRBJ1-2
V: TRBV12-3/TRBV12-4

CDR3: CSANTPRGLEVYEQYF
DNA: TGCAGTGCTAATACCCCCAGGGGACTAGAAGTTTACGAGCAGTACTTC
D: TRBD2
size: NA
J: TRBJ2-7
V: TRBV20-1

CDR3: CASSSGGPDNEKLFF
DNA: TGTGCCAGCAGCTCAGGGGGGCCGGATAATGAAAAACTGTTTTTT
D: TRBD1
size: NA
J: TRBJ1-4
V: TRBV7-9

CDR3: CASSSGVLAQETQYF
DNA: TGTGCCAGCAGCTCGGGGGTGCTCGCACAAGAGACCCAGTACTTC
D: NA
size: NA
J: TRBJ2-5
V: TRBV5-5

CDR3: CSVEDLEGERHNEQFF
DNA: TGCAGCGTTGAAGATCTGGAGGGAGAGAGGCACAATGAGCAGTTCTTC
D: NA
size: few
J: TRBJ2-1
V: TRBV29-1

CDR3: CASSFAGVINEQFF
DNA: TGCGCCAGCAGCTTTGCGGGAGTAATAAATGAGCAGTTCTTC
D: TRBD2
size: few
J: TRBJ2-1
V: TRBV4-1

CDR3: CASSRGQDLSPSTDTQYF
DNA: TGTGCCAGCAGCCGGGGACAGGACCTCTCCCCTAGCACAGATACGCAGTATTTT
D: TRBD1
size: few
J: TRBJ2-3
V: TRBV14

CDR3: CSARSGGGMNTEAFF
DNA: TGCAGTGCTAGGAGTGGAGGGGGCATGAACACTGAAGCTTTCTTT
D: TRBD1
size: few
J: TRBJ1-1
V: TRBV20-1

CDR3: CASSATGGSYEQYF
DNA: TGTGCCAGCAGTGCGACAGGGGGAAGCTACGAGCAGTACTTC
D: TRBD1
size: few
J: TRBJ2-7
V: TRBV27

CDR3: CASSPGLAGAGGGEQYF
DNA: TGTGCCAGCAGTCCGGGACTAGCGGGAGCCGGCGGGGGCGAGCAGTACTTC
D: TRBD2
size: NA
J: TRBJ2-7
V: TRBV9

CDR3: CSARDSRNEQYF
DNA: TGCAGTGCTAGAGATTCGAGGAACGAGCAGTACTTC
D: NA
size: NA
J: TRBJ2-7
V: TRBV20-1

CDR3: CASKTGQGVYEQYF
DNA: TGTGCCAGCAAAACGGGACAGGGTGTTTACGAGCAGTACTTC
D: TRBD1
size: NA
J: TRBJ2-7
V: TRBV27

CDR3: CASKVSGQTTDTQYF
DNA: TGTGCCAGCAAAGTATCGGGCCAGACCACAGATACGCAGTATTTT
D: NA
size: few
J: TRBJ2-3
V: TRBV7-9

CDR3: CASSLTGTGDYEQYF
DNA: TGTGCCAGCAGTTTAACTGGGACAGGGGATTACGAGCAGTACTTC
D: TRBD1
size: NA
J: TRBJ2-7
V: TRBV12-3/TRBV12-4

CDR3: CSAWDPGPSSYNEQFF
DNA: TGCAGTGCTTGGGACCCCGGCCCGAGCTCCTACAATGAGCAGTTCTTC
D: NA
size: NA
J: TRBJ2-1
V: TRBV20-1

CDR3: CASGGLAGPGDTQYF
DNA: TGTGCCAGCGGAGGTTTAGCGGGCCCAGGGGATACGCAGTATTTT
D: TRBD2
size: few
J: TRBJ2-3
V: TRBV4-2

CDR3: CASSLNTGAPYYNEQFF
DNA: TGTGCCAGCAGCTTAAACACAGGGGCCCCCTACTACAATGAGCAGTTCTTC
D: TRBD1
size: few
J: TRBJ2-1
V: TRBV7-8

CDR3: CASSLAGRAQYTGELFF
DNA: TGTGCCAGCAGCTTAGCAGGCAGGGCCCAATACACCGGGGAGCTGTTTTTT
D: NA
size: few
J: TRBJ2-2
V: TRBV11-3

CDR3: CASTQYGAYGYTF
DNA: TGTGCCAGTACTCAGTACGGGGCCTATGGCTACACCTTC
D: NA
size: NA
J: TRBJ1-2
V: TRBV19

CDR3: CAIGNPSGDTDTQYF
DNA: TGTGCCATCGGAAATCCTAGCGGGGATACAGATACGCAGTATTTT
D: TRBD2
size: NA
J: TRBJ2-3
V: TRBV7-9

CDR3: CASSVEGREDTEAFF
DNA: TGTGCCAGCAGCGTAGAAGGCAGGGAGGACACTGAAGCTTTCTTT
D: NA
size: NA
J: TRBJ1-1
V: TRBV9

CDR3: CASSQSMTEQETQYF
DNA: TGCGCCAGCAGTCAATCCATGACAGAGCAAGAGACCCAGTACTTC
D: NA
size: few
J: TRBJ2-5
V: TRBV23-1

CDR3: CASSVDNSYEQYF
DNA: TGTGCCAGCAGCGTCGACAACTCCTACGAGCAGTACTTC
D: NA
size: NA
J: TRBJ2-7
V: TRBV9

CDR3: CASEGLANTGELFF
DNA: TGTGCCAGCGAGGGACTAGCGAACACCGGGGAGCTGTTTTTT
D: TRBD2
size: few
J: TRBJ2-2
V: TRBV7-9

CDR3: CASRRRPQGASGNTIYF
DNA: TGTGCCAGCAGGAGGAGGCCTCAGGGGGCGTCTGGAAACACCATATATTTT
D: TRBD1
size: NA
J: TRBJ1-3
V: TRBV12-3/TRBV12-4

CDR3: CASTTSGTSVGGPSYNEQFF
DNA: TGTGCCAGCACGACATCGGGGACTAGCGTAGGAGGTCCCTCCTACAATGAGCAGTTCTTC
D: TRBD2
size: NA
J: TRBJ2-1
V: TRBV7-9

CDR3: CASSQGSSAAYEQYF
DNA: TGCGCCAGCAGCCAAGGTAGTAGCGCCGCCTACGAGCAGTACTTC
D: NA
size: few
J: TRBJ2-7
V: TRBV4-3

CDR3: CASSGLRNTEAFF
DNA: TGTGCCAGCAGCGGCCTGAGGAACACTGAAGCTTTCTTT
D: NA
size: NA
J: TRBJ1-1
V: TRBV11-2

CDR3: CASSSLKGGRFDTQYF
DNA: TGTGCCAGCAGTTCCCTTAAAGGGGGGAGGTTCGATACGCAGTATTTT
D: NA
size: few
J: TRBJ2-3
V: TRBV27

CDR3: CASSQDASGRETQYF
DNA: TGTGCCAGCAGCCAAGATGCAAGTGGTAGGGAGACCCAGTACTTC
D: NA
size: NA
J: TRBJ2-5
V: TRBV14

CDR3: CASTVLRNQPQHF
DNA: TGTGCCAGCACCGTTCTTAGGAATCAGCCCCAGCATTTT
D: NA
size: once
J: TRBJ1-5
V: TRBV2

CDR3: CASIRVDIQYF
DNA: TGCGCCAGCATTAGAGTCGACATTCAGTACTTC
D: NA
size: few
J: TRBJ2-4
V: TRBV5-1

CDR3: CASSDPRLVLNEQFF
DNA: TGTGCCAGCAGCGATCCTCGGCTAGTTCTGAATGAGCAGTTCTTC
D: NA
size: NA
J: TRBJ2-1
V: TRBV9

CDR3: CASSVGGGVYEQYF
DNA: TGTGCCAGCAGCGTAGGAGGGGGGGTTTACGAGCAGTACTTC
D: NA
size: few
J: TRBJ2-7
V: TRBV9

CDR3: CASITLLGAMSTDTQYF
DNA: TGTGCCAGCATTACATTATTGGGTGCGATGAGCACAGATACGCAGTATTTT
D: NA
size: NA
J: TRBJ2-3
V: TRBV12-3/TRBV12-4

CDR3: CASSRGPSYEQYF
DNA: TGTGCCAGCAGCCGAGGACCTTCCTACGAGCAGTACTTC
D: NA
size: many
J: TRBJ2-7
V: TRBV5-6

CDR3: CATSVPAGDEQFF
DNA: TGTGCCACCAGTGTACCAGCGGGAGACGAGCAGTTCTTC
D: TRBD2
size: NA
J: TRBJ2-1
V: TRBV24-1

CDR3: CASSPQLAGVADTQYF
DNA: TGTGCCAGCAGTCCGCAACTAGCGGGGGTGGCAGATACGCAGTATTTT
D: TRBD2
size: few
J: TRBJ2-3
V: TRBV12-3/TRBV12-4

CDR3: CASSSREGMNTEAFF
DNA: TGTGCCAGCAGCTCCAGGGAGGGCATGAACACTGAAGCTTTCTTT
D: NA
size: few
J: TRBJ1-1
V: TRBV7-8

CDR3: CASSYSKGIGDEQYF
DNA: TGTGCCAGCAGTTACTCGAAAGGGATTGGCGACGAGCAGTACTTC
D: NA
size: NA
J: TRBJ2-7
V: TRBV6-5

CDR3: CASSVTGQERFF
DNA: TGTGCCAGCAGTGTCACGGGACAAGAAAGGTTCTTC
D: NA
size: few
J: TRBJ2-1
V: TRBV6-4

CDR3: CASSTGTGITEAFF
DNA: TGTGCCAGCAGTACCGGGACAGGGATCACTGAAGCTTTCTTT
D: TRBD1
size: few
J: TRBJ1-1
V: TRBV12-3/TRBV12-4

CDR3: CASSSTGTEQFF
DNA: TGTGCCAGCAGCTCGACAGGGACTGAGCAGTTCTTC
D: TRBD1
size: NA
J: TRBJ2-1
V: TRBV7-9

CDR3: CASSQAKSLGLANYEQYF
DNA: TGCGCCAGCAGCCAAGCCAAATCCCTTGGACTAGCCAACTACGAGCAGTACTTC
D: TRBD2
size: NA
J: TRBJ2-7
V: TRBV4-3